This entry is about one T cell receptor beta chain. Methods used by the authors: Amplification of reference gene primers provided the estimated nucleated cell counts. The repertoire was sequenced with immunoSEQ multiplex PCR; TCRdb's copy has only in-frame clones and lacks some. The V and J calls and clone size are taken from that table; D and trimming were inferred from the DNA. This repertoire shows fewer than 150,000 clones, 84% found once; its top ten account for about 7%. The data derive from a study of blood T cell repertoires in COVID-19. Study summary: The United States, Italy and Spain supplied acute and convalescent COVID-19 samples. T cells, B-cell-depleted T cells, or PBMCs supplied cDNA or gDNA.

This CDR3 has 14 residues. CDR1 is PRHDT, CDR2 FYEKMQ, per germline (reference sequence). With 4 bases removed from V and 2 bases from J, the gap between germline ends came to 12 bases. The receptor was isolated from a human donor in a cohort sampled during active COVID-19. The genes are TRBV13 and TRBJ2-7; D is possibly TRBD1 (6 bases). The sample taken for sequencing was peripheral blood. CDR3 in amino acids: CASSYDRITYEQYF. The CDR3, as DNA: TGTGCCAGCAGCTACGACAGGATTACCTACGAGCAGTACTTC. The full variable domain, its missing parts supplied by reference TRBV13 and TRBJ2-7, is AAGVIQSPRHLIKEKRETATLKCYPIPRHDTVYWYQQGPGQDPQFLISFYEKMQSDKGSIPDRFSAQQFSDYHSELNMSSLELGDSALYFCASSYDRITYEQYFGPGTRLTVT.